These 28 T cell receptor beta chains share one sample of origin, sequenced in a study of blood T cell repertoires in COVID-19. Only in-frame clones appear in the TCRdb table, and some are missing; sequencing was by immunoSEQ multiplex PCR. Seen here are 150,000 to 200,000 clones, roughly 90% observed once, and the top ten hold approximately 7%. Specimen: peripheral blood. Receptors were obtained from a man aged 40-49 years with acute or convalescent COVID-19.

V usage is TRBV16 and J usage is TRBJ2-7; D not certain. The germline CDR1 and CDR2 sequences are KGHSY and FQNENV. The V end lost 2 bases, the J end lost 1 base, and 9 bases lay between the germline ends. The CDR3 sequence is 14 residues long. CDR3 DNA: TGTGCCAGCAGCCAAGCCAGGCAATCCTACGAGCAGTACTTC. This encodes CASSQARQSYEQYF.

The chain uses TRBV5-1 and TRBJ2-1; possibly TRBD1 for D (6 bases). This CDR3 has 13 amino acids. The V end was cut by 5 bases, the J end by 9 bases, with 15 bases between. Germline CDR1 reads SGHRS; CDR2 reads YFSETQ. The CDR3 bases are TGCGCCAGCAGGACTACAGGGATTGGTGAGCAGTTCTTC. Protein: CASRTTGIGEQFF.

The CDR3 loop is CASSLSKDSPEQYF. CDR3 DNA: TGTGCCAGCAGCTTGAGTAAAGACAGTCCCGAGCAGTACTTC. The chain carries TRBV7-2 and TRBJ2-7; D possibly corresponds to TRBD1 (5 bases). The germline CDR1 and CDR2 sequences are SGHTA and FQGNSA. The length of the CDR3 is 14 residues. V was pared by 3 bases and J by 6 bases, with 15 bases between.

The rearrangement joins TRBV3-1 (or the pseudogene TRBV3-2) to TRBJ2-3; TRBD1 is a possible D gene (6 bases). Germline loops: CDR1 LGHDT, CDR2 YNNKEL (reference sequence). Trimming removed 0 bases from V and 0 bases from J, with 16 bases in between. The CDR3 covers 18 residues. The CDR3 DNA sequence: TGTGCCAGCAGCCAAGATATATCAGGGGCCGCGAGCACAGATACGCAGTATTTT. Translated, it gives CASSQDISGAASTDTQYF.

The chain joins TRBV18 to TRBJ2-1; D possibly corresponds to TRBD2 (7 bases). The CDR3 is 15 residues long. Trimming took 0 bases from V and 6 from J, leaving 12 bases between them. Germline V lookup: CDR1 KGHSH, CDR2 LQKENI. CDR3 in amino acids: CASSPPAGAPNEQFF. CDR3 nucleotide sequence: TGTGCCAGCTCACCACCGGCGGGGGCCCCCAATGAGCAGTTCTTC.

This clone was picked up a small number of times. This chain joins TRBV2 and TRBJ1-2; D gene uncertain. Germline lookup yields CDR1 SNHLY and CDR2 FYNNEI. The CDR3 sequence is 13 residues long. The V and J ends lost 4 bases and 2 bases respectively, with 8 bases between them. The CDR3 spells CASSAEINYGYTF. DNA for the CDR3: TGTGCCAGCAGTGCGGAGATAAACTATGGCTACACCTTC. The full variable domain, its missing parts supplied by reference TRBV2 and TRBJ1-2, is EPEVTQTPSHQVTQMGQEVILRCVPISNHLYFYWYRQILGQKVEFLVSFYNNEISEKSEIFDDQFSVERPDGSNFTLKIRSTKLEDSAMYFCASSAEINYGYTFGSGTRLTVV.

This clone was found once. This chain joins TRBV15 and TRBJ1-3, with 7 bases matching TRBD1. The V gene end was trimmed by 0 bases and the J gene end by 1 base; junction bases not matched to a gene: 6. The CDR3 is 17 residues long. CDR1 is LNHNV and CDR2 is YYDKDF in the germline V gene (reference sequence). The CDR3 DNA reads as TGTGCCACCAGCAGAGATTTGGGGACAGATTCTGGAAACACCATATATTTT. Translation gives CATSRDLGTDSGNTIYF.

The J gene is TRBJ2-3, the V gene TRBV25-1; D is uncertain. Germline V lookup: CDR1 MGHDK, CDR2 SYGVNS. Trimming left V 4 bases short and J 2 bases short, with 10 bases between. The CDR3 contains 14 residues. In DNA, the CDR3 is TGTGCCAGCAGTGTTGGTGACAACACAGATACGCAGTATTTT. As protein: CASSVGDNTDTQYF.

The chain links TRBV7-2 to TRBJ2-1, with 7 bases that match TRBD2. V lost 5 bases and J lost 12; bases outside the gene matches: 10. The CDR3 is made up of 13 amino acids. The germline V gene encodes CDR1 SGHTA and CDR2 FQGNSA. CDR3 DNA sequence: TGTGCCAGCAGCCCGGGAGCGGGGCTTGGGCAGTTCTTC. Translating it yields CASSPGAGLGQFF.

The chain combines TRBV6-1 with TRBJ2-6; D is unclear. The CDR3 covers 18 residues. Germline CDR1 reads MNHNS; CDR2 reads SASEGT. Trimming removed 0 bases from V and 0 bases from J, with 12 bases in between. The CDR3 region is CASSEALPRYSGANVLTF. The DNA of the CDR3 is TGTGCCAGCAGTGAAGCGCTTCCCCGGTACTCTGGGGCCAACGTCCTGACTTTC.

The rearrangement uses TRBV4-3 and TRBJ2-5; 14 bases line up with TRBD2. The length of the CDR3 is 20 residues. V dropped 0 bases and J dropped 5; count of bases not matched to a gene: 14. Germline CDR1 reads LGHNA; CDR2 reads YSLEER. In DNA, the CDR3 is TGCGCCAGCAGCCAAGATACGAGACTAGCGGGGGGGCCGGGGGTTGAGACCCAGTACTTC. Residues: CASSQDTRLAGGPGVETQYF.

J is TRBJ1-1 and V is TRBV6-2 or TRBV6-3, with D uncertain. Trimming removed 0 bases from V and 4 bases from J, with 15 bases in between. The germline gives CDR1 MNHEY, CDR2 SVGEGT. The CDR3 extends over 16 amino acids. CDR3 amino acids: CASSYSAGEWGTEAFF. CDR3 nucleotide sequence: TGTGCCAGCAGTTACTCCGCCGGGGAGTGGGGCACTGAAGCTTTCTTT.

The gene calls are TRBV5-1 and TRBJ1-6; D may be TRBD1 (5 bases). The V gene's germline CDR1 is SGHRS and CDR2 YFSETQ. Trimming cost V 0 bases and J 10 bases, with 14 bases left between them. The CDR3 is 15 amino acids. In DNA form, the CDR3 reads TGCGCCAGCAGCTTGGCCCCAGGGAGGGACTCACCCCTCCACTTT. Translation gives CASSLAPGRDSPLHF.

V is TRBV5-1 and J is TRBJ1-1; D unresolved. V was pared by 1 base and J by 2 bases, with 6 bases between. CDR3 length: 13 amino acids. CDR1 and CDR2 from the germline V gene are SGHRS and YFSETQ. CDR3 DNA sequence: TGCGCCAGCAGCTTGACTACCAACACTGAAGCTTTCTTT. It specifies CASSLTTNTEAFF.

The chain couples TRBV6-2 or TRBV6-3 to TRBJ2-2; a possible D gene is TRBD1 (5 bases). Germline V gene lookup returns CDR1 MNHEY and CDR2 SVGEGT. The CDR3 runs 14 residues. Between the trimmed V and J ends, which lost 5 bases and 2 bases, there was a span of 9 bases. The CDR3 nucleotides are TGTGCCAGCAGTAAGACAGTCAACACCGGGGAGCTGTTTTTT. Translation: CASSKTVNTGELFF.

The V call is TRBV9, the J call TRBJ2-2; the match to TRBD1 covers 8 bases. This CDR3 region has 13 residues. The ends lost 7 bases at V and 2 bases at J; junction bases unmatched: 1. The germline CDR1 and CDR2 sequences are SGDLS and YYNGEE. The CDR3 bases are TGTGCCAGCGGACAGGGAAACACCGGGGAGCTGTTTTTT. Its translation: CASGQGNTGELFF.

The genes are TRBV20-1 and TRBJ2-1; 7 bases are shared with TRBD1. The CDR3 totals 11 residues. The V segment lost 5 bases and the J segment 10 bases; nucleotides outside the gene matches: 5. Looked up from germline, CDR1 is DFQATT and CDR2 is SNEGSKA (reference sequence). The CDR3 protein is CSAAGTEEQFF. CDR3 DNA: TGCAGTGCTGCCGGGACAGAAGAGCAGTTCTTC.

The chain has TRBV18 and TRBJ1-2; TRBD1 is a possible D gene (6 bases). CDR1 is KGHSH, CDR2 LQKENI, per germline. Between the trimmed V and J ends, which lost 3 bases and 2 bases, there was a span of 7 bases. CDR3 length equals 13 residues. The CDR3 nucleotides are TGTGCCAGCTCACCTACAGGGAACTATGGCTACACCTTC. This encodes CASSPTGNYGYTF.

This sequence joins TRBV28 and TRBJ2-7; 8 nucleotides line up with TRBD2. The germline CDR1 and CDR2 sequences are MDHEN and SYDVKM. J gave up 7 bases and V 2 bases, and 13 bases lay outside the gene matches. The CDR3 contains 16 residues. The CDR3 sequence is CASSLTGGGPPGEQYF. DNA for the CDR3: TGTGCCAGCAGTTTAACTGGCGGGGGGCCTCCGGGGGAGCAGTACTTC.

The chain employs TRBV7-7 and TRBJ2-1; TRBD1 agrees at 7 bases. The J segment lost 2 bases and the V segment lost 6 bases, leaving 7 bases of the junction unmatched. CDR3 size: 15 residues. CDR1 is SSHAT and CDR2 is FNYEAQ in the germline V gene (reference sequence). DNA for the CDR3: TGTGCCAGCAGTCCCGACAGGGCCACCTACAATGAGCAGTTCTTC. This translates into CASSPDRATYNEQFF.

The chain joins TRBV5-4 to TRBJ1-1; D is possibly TRBD1 (5 bases). The germline gives CDR1 SGHNT, CDR2 YYREEE (reference sequence). This CDR3 has 15 residues. V was trimmed by 3 bases and J by 2 bases, leaving 14 bases between them. In DNA form, the CDR3 reads TGTGCCAGCAGCTCCCCCCTTACAGGTAACACTGAAGCTTTCTTT. This sequence encodes CASSSPLTGNTEAFF.

This chain connects TRBV28 to TRBJ1-2, with a tentative D call TRBD1 (5 bases). With 6 bases removed from V and 4 bases from J, the gap between germline ends came to 18 bases. The CDR3 consists of 15 residues. Germline CDR1 MDHEN, CDR2 SYDVKM. The CDR3 region has the DNA TGTGCCAGCAGCCCCGGGGGGGAAAGCATCTATGGCTACACCTTC. Protein sequence: CASSPGGESIYGYTF.

For the CDR3, the DNA is TGTGCCAGCAGCCCCCCAGGACAGGGGGTGCAGCCCCAGCATTTT. It codes for CASSPPGQGVQPQHF. The genes are TRBV6-9 and TRBJ1-5; 10 bases fit TRBD1. Germline loops: CDR1 MNHGY, CDR2 SVAAGI. This CDR3 region has 15 residues. The ends lost 6 bases at V and 7 bases at J; junction bases unmatched: 9.

The rearrangement joins TRBV10-1 to TRBJ1-1; 7 positions match TRBD1. V trimming: 3 bases; J trimming: 4 bases; junction bases outside the gene matches: 8. In germline, CDR1 is WNHNN, CDR2 SYGVQD (reference sequence). This CDR3 spans 15 amino acids. The CDR3 DNA reads TGCGCCAGCAGTGATTCAGACAGGGTGGGCACTGAAGCTTTCTTT. As protein: CASSDSDRVGTEAFF.

This clone was seen only once. J is TRBJ2-1 and V is TRBV5-1, with 7 bases that match TRBD1. CDR1 is SGHRS, CDR2 YFSETQ, per germline. This CDR3 comprises 16 residues. With 0 bases clipped from V and 0 bases from J, the junction kept 3 bases outside the gene matches. The CDR3 loop reads CASSLETGFSYNEQFF. The CDR3 DNA reads TGCGCCAGCAGCTTGGAGACAGGGTTCTCCTACAATGAGCAGTTCTTC.

This clone was picked up one time. The chain has TRBV7-2 and TRBJ2-7; 11 bases fit TRBD1. CDR3 size: 16 residues. CDR1 is SGHTA, CDR2 FQGNSA, per germline. V dropped 6 bases and J dropped 2; count of bases not matched to a gene: 9. CDR3 residues: CASSTNGGQGAYEQYF. CDR3 coding DNA: TGTGCCAGCAGTACTAACGGGGGACAGGGGGCCTACGAGCAGTACTTC.

The chain is built from TRBV5-4 and TRBJ2-7; tentatively, D is TRBD1 (6 bases). V lost 3 bases to trimming and J lost 5 bases, with 12 bases between them. Germline V gene sequence: CDR1 SGHNT, CDR2 YYREEE (reference sequence). This CDR3 has 13 amino acids. CDR3 sequence (DNA): TGTGCCAGCAGCTGGGAACAGGGAGACGAGCAGTACTTC. Translation gives CASSWEQGDEQYF.

The gene calls are TRBV10-2 and TRBJ1-1, with D unresolved. The V and J ends lost 3 bases and 0 bases respectively, with 5 bases between them. The V gene's germline CDR1 is WSHSY and CDR2 SAAADI. The CDR3 has 13 amino acids. The CDR3 coding sequence is TGCGCCAGCAGTGACCCGGTGAACACTGAAGCTTTCTTT. Residues: CASSDPVNTEAFF.